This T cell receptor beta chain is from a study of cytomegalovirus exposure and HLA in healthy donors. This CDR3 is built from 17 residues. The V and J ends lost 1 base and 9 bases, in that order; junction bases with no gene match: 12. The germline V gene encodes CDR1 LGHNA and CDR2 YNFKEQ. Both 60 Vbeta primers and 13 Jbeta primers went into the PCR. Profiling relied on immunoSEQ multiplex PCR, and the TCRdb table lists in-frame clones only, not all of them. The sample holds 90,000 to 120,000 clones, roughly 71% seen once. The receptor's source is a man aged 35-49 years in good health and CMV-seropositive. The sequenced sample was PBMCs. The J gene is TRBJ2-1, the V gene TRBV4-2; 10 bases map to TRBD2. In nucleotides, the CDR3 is TGTGCCAGCAGCCAAGTACTAGCGGGACCAAAGGGGGGTGAGCAGTTCTTC. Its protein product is CASSQVLAGPKGGEQFF.